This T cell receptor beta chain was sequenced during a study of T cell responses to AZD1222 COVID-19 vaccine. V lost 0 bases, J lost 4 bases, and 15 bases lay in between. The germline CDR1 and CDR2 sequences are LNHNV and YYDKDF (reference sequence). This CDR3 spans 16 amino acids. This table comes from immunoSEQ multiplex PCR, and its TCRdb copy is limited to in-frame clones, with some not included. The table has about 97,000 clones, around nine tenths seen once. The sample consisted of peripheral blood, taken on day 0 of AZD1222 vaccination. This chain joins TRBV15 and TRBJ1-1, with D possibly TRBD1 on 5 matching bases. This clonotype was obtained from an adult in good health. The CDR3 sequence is CATSRDQPGLGTEAFF. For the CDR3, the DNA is TGTGCCACCAGCAGAGATCAGCCAGGGCTGGGCACTGAAGCTTTCTTT.